Below, one T cell receptor beta chain is given with its context. Its antigen is currently unknown. This sample was taken from a study of cytomegalovirus exposure and HLA in healthy donors. V was cut by 5 bases and J by 0 bases, with 14 bases left in between. This CDR3 is 15 amino acids long. Germline assignment: CDR1 SEHNR and CDR2 FQNEAQ (reference sequence). Regarding the study as a whole: Cytomegalovirus status, reportedly, was diagnosed with high specificity and sensitivity by the classifier. Rarity characterized most TCR sequences, yet some public TCRs appeared in many donors. Cytomegalovirus association was listed for around 170 TCR beta chains.

The donors belonged to the approximately 130-subject validation cohort, separate from the roughly 710-subject first cohort. Assay used: immunoSEQ multiplex PCR; TCRdb lists only in-frame clones, some missing. The table records some 150,000 clones, 70% to 90% of them present only once. The chain joins TRBV7-9 to TRBJ2-7; a possible D gene is TRBD2 (5 bases). The sequenced sample consisted of PBMCs. The receptor was isolated from a woman younger than 35 in good health and CMV-seropositive. CDR3 protein: CASSGLWVGSYEQYF. The CDR3 coding sequence is TGTGCCAGCAGCGGACTGTGGGTCGGCTCCTACGAGCAGTACTTC.